The rows below give T cell receptor beta chains drawn from one sample of a study of CD8+CD57+ T cells in acquired aplastic anemia. MiXCR was run by TCRdb on the reads, yielding one entry per CDR3 protein. The table lists approximately 380,000 distinct CDR3 sequences, 55% to 70% of them singletons, with 3.5% to 4.5% in the top ten. What was sequenced was sorted CD4+, CD8+, or CD8+CD57+ T cells (not recorded which) from PBMCs. Receptor source: a human donor in good health, serving as a control. Each CDR3 is given with its conserved first and last residue. A D gene is named only where the DNA matches it firmly. Size is stated for part of the rows, as once, few or many counts, or as a class when the clone is expanded.

TGTGCCAGCAGCCAAGATCTGCCACTAGCGGGAGGTGACAATGAGCAGTTCTTC	CASSQDLPLAGGDNEQFF	NA	TRBV14	TRBJ2-1	TRBD2
TGTGCCAGCAGGCCTATGGGGGGCAGCATGAACACCGGGGAGCTGTTTTTT	CASRPMGGSMNTGELFF	NA	TRBV5-1	TRBJ2-2	NA
TGTGCCAGCAGCTTGGGCACAGATAGGCATCAGCCTCGCCATTTT	CASSLGTDRHQPRHF	NA	TRBV7-2	TRBJ1-5	NA
TGTGCCAGCAGGCCCGGGACAGGGGTCTACGAGCAGTACTTC	CASRPGTGVYEQYF	many	TRBV2	TRBJ2-7	TRBD1
TGTGCCAGCAGCCAAATGGGGTCTGGGGCCAACGTCCTGACTTTC	CASSQMGSGANVLTF	many	TRBV3-1	TRBJ2-6	NA
TGCGCCAGCAGCGTAGTGGGTCCCGGGGGGCTGTTTTTT	CASSVVGPGGLFF	NA	TRBV5-1	TRBJ2-2	NA
TGCGCCAGCAGCTCGCCGGGACAGGTCTATCAGCCCCAGCATTTT	CASSSPGQVYQPQHF	NA	TRBV5-1	TRBJ1-5	TRBD1
TGTGCCAGCAGTCTGGGACACTTCTATGGCTACACCTTC	CASSLGHFYGYTF	NA	TRBV12-3/TRBV12-4	TRBJ1-2	NA
TGTGCCAGCAGCCAAGATTATAGGGGAGAGACCCAGTACTTC	CASSQDYRGETQYF	NA	TRBV12-3/TRBV12-4	TRBJ2-5	NA
TGCAGTGCTCCTACCGCGGGGGGCACGACCCAGTACTTC	CSAPTAGGTTQYF	NA	TRBV20-1	TRBJ2-5	TRBD2
TGTGCCAGCAGCTTACAGGGGAGCAAGCCCCAGCATTTT	CASSLQGSKPQHF	NA	TRBV11-3	TRBJ1-5	NA
TGTGCCAGCAGCTCCACCGGGACAGGGAATGAAAAACTGTTTTTT	CASSSTGTGNEKLFF	NA	TRBV7-3	TRBJ1-4	TRBD1
TGTGCCAGCAGTTACTCGGGACAGGGCGGAGAGACCCAGTACTTC	CASSYSGQGGETQYF	NA	TRBV6-5	TRBJ2-5	TRBD1
TGTGCCAGCAGCAGGGATAGGGGGCACTATGGCTACACCTTC	CASSRDRGHYGYTF	NA	TRBV5-4	TRBJ1-2	TRBD1
TGTGCCAGCAGCCTGCCAGGAGCTAAGAGCAACACCTTCTATTTT	CASSLPGAKSNTFYF	NA	TRBV7-2	TRBJ2-3	NA
TGTGCCAGTACCCTGGGGCAGGGAGAGGGAACGCAGTATTTT	CASTLGQGEGTQYF	NA	TRBV19	TRBJ2-3	NA
TGTGCCATCAGTGAGGGACAGTTGTTTTACGAGCAGTACTTC	CAISEGQLFYEQYF	many	TRBV10-3	TRBJ2-7	NA
TGTGCCAGCACCCTCTCGGGGCCCCAAGAGACCCAGTACTTC	CASTLSGPQETQYF	many	TRBV2	TRBJ2-5	NA
NA	CASTRGTDTQYFGF	NA	TRBV7-9	TRBJ1-2	NA
TGTGCCAGCAGCCAAGGCCGAAGCTGGTACCACAAGACCCAGTACTTC	CASSQGRSWYHKTQYF	NA	TRBV7-2	TRBJ2-5	NA
TGTGCCAGCAGCTGGGGGACTAGCGGGGGAGATACGCAGTATTTT	CASSWGTSGGDTQYF	NA	TRBV7-8	TRBJ2-3	TRBD2
TGTGCCAGTAGTATATCGGCCGCCCGGGCCGCCTACGAGCAGTACTTC	CASSISAARAAYEQYF	NA	TRBV19	TRBJ2-7	NA
TGCGCCAGCAGTGAGACAGGAGTTGCAGATACGCAGTATTTT	CASSETGVADTQYF	many	TRBV10-2	TRBJ2-3	NA
TGTGCCAGCAGCCAAGAGACGGGACCGGCGGCCAACGTCCTGACTTTC	CASSQETGPAANVLTF	NA	TRBV5-1	TRBJ2-6	NA
TGTGCCAAACCAGGACAGAGGGCGAAGACCCAGTACTTC	CAKPGQRAKTQYF	NA	TRBV25-1	TRBJ2-5	NA
TGTGCCAGCAGCTTCGCCTGGACTAGGGCGCGCACAGATACGCAGTATTTT	CASSFAWTRARTDTQYF	many	TRBV7-9	TRBJ2-3	TRBD2
TGTGCCAGCAGCCAACCTAGCGGGGGGACCACCGGGGAGCTGTTTTTT	CASSQPSGGTTGELFF	NA	TRBV3-1	TRBJ2-2	TRBD2
TGTGCCAGCAGCCTAGACGGGGGAAGCACAGATATGCAGTATTTT	CASSLDGGSTDMQYF	NA	TRBV7-2	TRBJ2-3	NA
TGTGCCAGCAGCTTAAACGCCCACGGCACAGATACGCAGTACTTC	CASSLNAHGTDTQYF	NA	TRBV7-3	TRBJ2-7	NA
TGTGCCAGCAGCTTAGCAGGAAGGGGGCCGCGTACTGAAGCTTTCTTT	CASSLAGRGPRTEAFF	NA	TRBV7-2	TRBJ1-1	TRBD1
TGCGCCAGCAGCCGACGGACTAGCGTACCAGAGACCCAGTACTTC	CASSRRTSVPETQYF	NA	TRBV4-1	TRBJ2-5	TRBD2
TGTGCCAGCAGCTTGGCCGGGGTTGGGAGAGAGACCCAGTACTTC	CASSLAGVGRETQYF	few	TRBV4-2	TRBJ2-5	NA
TGTGCCACCAGCAAGCTTGGGGACAGCAATCAGCCCCAGCATTTT	CATSKLGDSNQPQHF	many	TRBV15	TRBJ1-5	NA
TGCAGCGTTCAAAGAGGGGCCAACTCCCACGAGCAGTACTTC	CSVQRGANSHEQYF	NA	TRBV20-1	TRBJ2-7	NA
TGTGCCAGCAGTTTGAGGACAGGGTGGGAGCCCCAGCATTTT	CASSLRTGWEPQHF	NA	TRBV6-5	TRBJ1-5	TRBD1
TGTGCCAGCAGGCCCGGGACTAGCGTCGAGCAGTACTTC	CASRPGTSVEQYF	NA	TRBV2	TRBJ2-7	TRBD2
TGTGCCAGCAGCTTAAGTGGGGGGGCCATAGAGACCCAGTACTTC	CASSLSGGAIETQYF	NA	TRBV7-2	TRBJ2-5	NA
TGCAGTGCTGCTAGGGGACAGGGGATCACTGAAGCTTTCTTT	CSAARGQGITEAFF	once	TRBV20-1	TRBJ1-1	TRBD1
TGTGCCAACCGGGACAGGGGCGATGAGCAGTTCTTC	CANRDRGDEQFF	NA	TRBV10-3	TRBJ2-1	TRBD1
TGCGCCAGCAGAGGGGCGGGGGACTATGGCTACACCTTC	CASRGAGDYGYTF	NA	TRBV9	TRBJ1-2	NA
TGCAGTGCGGGGGACGGGTCCTTTGGGACCAACGTCCTGACTTTC	CSAGDGSFGTNVLTF	NA	TRBV20-1	TRBJ2-6	NA
TGTGCCAGCAGCCCGACAGGAACAGGAGGCCAGACCTTC	CASSPTGTGGQTF	NA	TRBV7-2	TRBJ1-2	NA
TGTGCCTGGAGTTTAGGGGGGAATCAGCCCCAGCATTTT	CAWSLGGNQPQHF	many	TRBV30	TRBJ1-5	NA
TGCAGTGCACCCGGGGGGGGCTCACCCCATGAGCAGTTCTTC	CSAPGGGSPHEQFF	NA	TRBV20-1	TRBJ2-1	TRBD2
TGTGCCAGCAGTCACATACAGGGGAGGGGCGGGGAGCTGTTTTTT	CASSHIQGRGGELFF	many	TRBV12-3/TRBV12-4	TRBJ2-2	NA
TGTGCCAGCAGTTGGGGACGGGATACTGAAGCTTTCTTT	CASSWGRDTEAFF	once	TRBV2	TRBJ1-1	NA
TGCGCCAGCTCAGGGGGCCGGAATGAGCAGTTCTTC	CASSGGRNEQFF	NA	TRBV10-1	TRBJ2-1	TRBD1
TGCAGTGCTTCCGACCACAGGGGGCTCAATGAGCAGTTCTTC	CSASDHRGLNEQFF	NA	TRBV20-1	TRBJ2-1	TRBD1
TGCAGTGCTGAGGGACTAGCGGGGGACACAGATACGCAGTATTTT	CSAEGLAGDTDTQYF	NA	TRBV20-1	TRBJ2-3	TRBD2
TGTGCCAGCAAGCAATTGGTGGGGACAGGGGCATACGAGCAGTACTTC	CASKQLVGTGAYEQYF	NA	TRBV2	TRBJ2-7	TRBD1
TGTGCTAGCAGCCTCTGGCGCCAGGCGAACTATGGCTACACCTTC	CASSLWRQANYGYTF	NA	TRBV7-7	TRBJ1-2	NA
TGTGCCAGCAGCGAGAGACTCGACAAGGTCGCTGAAGAGCAGTTCTTC	CASSERLDKVAEEQFF	NA	TRBV9	TRBJ2-1	NA
TGCAGCGTTGTGACGGGGGACTATGGCTACACCTTC	CSVVTGDYGYTF	NA	TRBV29-1	TRBJ1-2	NA
TGTGCCAGCAGCCAGGGTCTAGCGGGGGGCACAGATACGCAGTATTTT	CASSQGLAGGTDTQYF	many	TRBV4-2	TRBJ2-3	TRBD2
TGCGCCAGCAGCCAACAGGGGACAGATACGCAGTATTTT	CASSQQGTDTQYF	many	TRBV5-1	TRBJ2-3	TRBD1
TGCTCCAGCAGCGGGTTGGGGGCAAGGCACCAGCCCCAGCATTTT	CSSSGLGARHQPQHF	NA	TRBV10-1	TRBJ1-5	NA
TGTGCCAGTAGTATTAGTAGGAGTCGCGCGAACACCGGGGAGCTGTTTTTT	CASSISRSRANTGELFF	NA	TRBV19	TRBJ2-2	NA
TGCAGTGCTAGCGCGACCCGGCGGGGGCCTTTGGAGACCCAGTACTTC	CSASATRRGPLETQYF	many	TRBV20-1	TRBJ2-5	NA